Following are 17 T cell receptor beta chains from one sample sequenced in a study of cytomegalovirus exposure and HLA in healthy donors. Primers: 60 Vbeta forward and 13 Jbeta reverse. Clones were sequenced by immunoSEQ multiplex PCR, and TCRdb holds only the in-frame ones, with some missing. Of roughly 220,000 clones in the sample, under 85% are singletons; the top ten hold about 1.8%. The sample taken for sequencing was PBMCs. The receptors here all came from a man aged 50 to 59 in good health and CMV-seronegative.

This clone has only a few counts. The V and J genes are TRBV6-1 and TRBJ1-2, with 8 bases that match TRBD1. The CDR3 runs to 15 residues. The germline V gene encodes CDR1 MNHNS and CDR2 SASEGT. Trimming at V came to 8 bases and at J to 4 bases, leaving 12 bases not matched to a gene. CDR3 sequence (DNA): TGTGCCAGCTTGGGGTTCCAGGGGGCAGGCTATGGCTACACCTTC. Protein: CASLGFQGAGYGYTF.

The rearrangement links TRBV19 to TRBJ2-1, with D possibly TRBD1 on 6 matching bases. Germline V gene lookup returns CDR1 LNHDA and CDR2 SQIVND (reference sequence). Trimming took 6 bases from V and 4 from J, leaving 10 bases between them. CDR3 length equals 13 residues. As DNA, the CDR3 is TGTGCCAGTAGCGCACAGGGTTACAATGAGCAGTTCTTC. As protein: CASSAQGYNEQFF.

The chain uses TRBV27 and TRBJ1-1; D unclear. Trimming shortened V by 4 bases and J by 1 base, and 7 bases separated the two germline ends. CDR1 and CDR2 from the germline V gene are MNHEY and SMNVEV (reference sequence). The CDR3 runs 13 residues. The CDR3 region is CASSSRKNTEAFF. In DNA form, the CDR3 reads TGTGCCAGCAGTTCGAGAAAGAACACTGAAGCTTTCTTT.

The chain couples TRBV5-5 to TRBJ2-7, with TRBD1 as a possible D gene (5 bases). Per the germline V gene, CDR1 is SGHKS and CDR2 is YYEKEE (reference sequence). The CDR3 covers 16 residues. Trimming cost V 0 bases and J 3 bases, with 16 bases left between them. CDR3 protein: CASSLVAGQSIYEQYF. CDR3 DNA sequence: TGTGCCAGCAGCTTGGTGGCTGGACAAAGTATCTACGAGCAGTACTTC. The full variable domain, its missing parts supplied by reference TRBV5-5 and TRBJ2-7, is DAGVTQSPTHLIKTRGQQVTLRCSPISGHKSVSWYQQVLGQGPQFIFQYYEKEERGRGNFPDRFSARQFPNYSSELNVNALLLGDSALYLCASSLVAGQSIYEQYFGPGTRLTVT.

A remark on this clone: Other nucleotide sequences from this sample produce the same CDR3. V and J are TRBV19 and TRBJ2-1, with D perhaps matching TRBD1 (6 bases). This CDR3 is built from 15 residues. Germline CDR1 LNHDA, CDR2 SQIVND (reference sequence). V was trimmed by 1 base and J by 2 bases, leaving 9 bases between them. In DNA, the CDR3 is TGTGCCAGTAGTATAGGGGGGCGAGCCTACAATGAGCAGTTCTTC. Its protein product is CASSIGGRAYNEQFF.

The CDR3 spells CASSRAGNLGEKLFF. The CDR3 region has the DNA TGTGCCAGCAGCCGTGCGGGGAACCTGGGAGAAAAACTGTTTTTT. This chain joins TRBV7-2 and TRBJ1-4; no clear D. This CDR3 is 15 amino acids long. CDR1 is SGHTA, CDR2 FQGNSA, per germline. Trimming took off 5 bases at V and 8 bases at J, with 18 bases between the two ends. The entire variable domain, with the rest obtained from reference TRBV7-2 and TRBJ1-4, is as follows: GAGVSQSPSNKVTEKGKDVELRCDPISGHTALYWYRQSLGQGLEFLIYFQGNSAPDKSGLPSDRFSAERTGGSVSTLTIQRTQQEDSAVYLCASSRAGNLGEKLFFGSGTQLSVL.

This chain links TRBV9 with TRBJ1-2; possible D gene TRBD1, 6 bases. The CDR3 totals 15 residues. Trimming stripped 2 bases from V and 2 bases from J, with 13 bases between. The germline V gene has CDR1 SGDLS and CDR2 YYNGEE. In DNA form, the CDR3 reads TGTGCCAGCAGCGTGGGGGTACAGGGAAACTATGGCTACACCTTC. The encoded protein is CASSVGVQGNYGYTF.

V gene TRBV6-6 combines with J gene TRBJ2-1, with D perhaps matching TRBD2 (5 bases). This CDR3 is built from 16 residues. Germline V lookup: CDR1 MNHNY, CDR2 SVGAGI (reference sequence). V gave up 6 bases and J gave up 4 bases, with 19 bases separating them. This chain's CDR3 is CASSAETEEAYNEQFF. The CDR3 DNA reads TGTGCCAGCAGCGCTGAGACTGAGGAGGCATACAATGAGCAGTTCTTC.

The chain links TRBV27 to TRBJ1-1, with a weak D call TRBD1 (6 bases). The CDR3 runs 14 residues. From germline, CDR1 is MNHEY and CDR2 SMNVEV (reference sequence). Trimming cost V 4 bases and J 4 bases, with 13 bases left between them. The CDR3 protein is CASSSGGRFTEAFF. The CDR3 DNA follows: TGTGCCAGCAGTTCCGGGGGGCGATTCACTGAAGCTTTCTTT.

This clone appeared a few times. The V and J genes are TRBV5-1 and TRBJ2-7, with a possible D match to TRBD1 (5 bases). V lost 1 base and J lost 2, with 10 bases in between. The CDR3 runs 14 residues. CDR1 is SGHRS and CDR2 is YFSETQ in the germline V gene. CDR3 amino acids: CASSLIQGAYEQYF. The CDR3 DNA follows: TGCGCCAGCAGCTTGATCCAGGGCGCCTACGAGCAGTACTTC.

In its sample, this clone was seen once. The chain uses TRBV19 and TRBJ1-4; D is unresolved. Germline-derived CDR1 and CDR2 are LNHDA and SQIVND (reference sequence). CDR3 size: 15 residues. Trimming shortened V by 8 bases and J by 0 bases, and 13 bases separated the two germline ends. The CDR3: CASRSSQTTNEKLFF. CDR3 coding DNA: TGTGCCAGTCGGTCTTCTCAAACAACTAATGAAAAACTGTTTTTT.

The rearrangement joins TRBV28 to TRBJ2-1; 10 nucleotides align to TRBD2. Trimming at V came to 5 bases and at J to 4 bases, leaving 5 bases not matched to a gene. The CDR3 runs 15 residues. The germline V gene encodes CDR1 MDHEN and CDR2 SYDVKM. The chain's CDR3 is CASSKGLALYNEQFF. The CDR3 nucleotides read TGTGCCAGCAGTAAGGGACTAGCGCTATACAATGAGCAGTTCTTC.

The rearrangement links TRBV6-5 to TRBJ1-5; tentatively, D is TRBD1 (6 bases). The CDR3 runs 14 residues. The germline V gene encodes CDR1 MNHEY and CDR2 SVGAGI. The V end lost 6 bases, the J end lost 1 base, and 10 bases lay between the germline ends. The CDR3 protein is CASRQGSSNQPQHF. The CDR3 DNA sequence: TGTGCCAGCAGACAGGGAAGCAGCAATCAGCCCCAGCATTTT.

This sequence joins TRBV7-3 and TRBJ1-1; 12 nucleotides match TRBD1. The CDR3 is 16 residues long. Germline loops: CDR1 SGHTA, CDR2 FQGTGA. V was clipped by 1 base and J by 5 bases; unmatched bases: 5. The CDR3 loop is CASSLKGQGAGTEAFF. CDR3 sequence (DNA): TGTGCCAGCAGCTTAAAGGGACAGGGGGCAGGTACTGAAGCTTTCTTT. Full variable domain (rest looked up from reference TRBV7-3 and TRBJ1-1): GAGVSQTPSNKVTEKGKYVELRCDPISGHTALYWYRQSLGQGPEFLIYFQGTGAADDSGLPNDRFFAVRPEGSVSTLKIQRTERGDSAVYLCASSLKGQGAGTEAFFGQGTRLTVV.

V gene TRBV2 combines with J gene TRBJ1-2; the match to TRBD1 covers 8 bases. The CDR3 is made up of 13 amino acids. Germline-derived CDR1 and CDR2 are SNHLY and FYNNEI. Trimming cost V 8 bases and J 1 base; bases outside gene matches: 3. The DNA for the CDR3 is TGTGCCAGCCGACAGGGGATTAACTATGGCTACACCTTC. Residues: CASRQGINYGYTF.

The sample holds a few counts of this clone. This chain links TRBV30 with TRBJ2-6; TRBD1 agrees at 7 bases. The V segment lost 5 bases and the J segment 0 bases; nucleotides outside the gene matches: 7. Germline lookup yields CDR1 GTSNPN and CDR2 SVGIG (reference sequence). CDR3 length: 16 residues. This chain's CDR3 is CAWETGVHSGANVLTF. The DNA of the CDR3 is TGTGCCTGGGAAACAGGGGTACACTCTGGGGCCAACGTCCTGACTTTC.

The chain recombines TRBV4-1 with TRBJ1-5; unclear D gene. The germline CDR1 and CDR2 sequences are MGHRA and YSYEKL. V was trimmed by 1 base and J by 5 bases, leaving 15 bases between them. The CDR3 runs to 16 residues. CDR3 residues: CASSQVRGTADQPQHF. CDR3 DNA sequence: TGCGCCAGCAGCCAAGTCCGGGGAACGGCCGATCAGCCCCAGCATTTT.